The 20 T cell receptor beta chains in this list originate from one sample, sequenced in a study of technical replicates of blood from a handful of donors (dated by TCRdb to the late 2010s). The library was produced with the immunoSEQ multiplex PCR assay. TCRdb stores this immuneACCESS table with in-frame sequences only. Part of the clones is absent; in the studies checked, under half of the shortfall reflects unresolved V genes, and no reason is known for the rest. This sample holds around 62,000 clones; 95% to 98% were observed only once. Clones ranked in the top ten supply under 0.3% of the sample. Sequences were obtained from T cells isolated from PBMCs. The receptors originated from a human donor in good health.

The V call is TRBV11-2, the J call TRBJ2-3, with TRBD1 matching over 9 bases. Germline V CDR1 and CDR2: SGHAT, FQNNGV. The CDR3 covers 16 residues. The V segment lost 2 bases and the J segment 4 bases; nucleotides outside the gene matches: 7. In DNA, the CDR3 is TGTGCCAGCAGCTTATGGGGGACAGGGCCACCAGATACGCAGTATTTT. Encoded protein: CASSLWGTGPPDTQYF.

This chain joins TRBV5-1 and TRBJ2-3, with a weak D call TRBD2 (6 bases). V was clipped by 6 bases and J by 1 base, with 12 bases between them. Germline-derived CDR1 and CDR2 are SGHRS and YFSETQ. The CDR3 sequence is 14 residues long. CDR3 in DNA: TGCGCCAGCATGACTAGGGAGGGCACAGATACGCAGTATTTT. Residues: CASMTREGTDTQYF. The entire variable domain, with the rest obtained from reference TRBV5-1 and TRBJ2-3, is as follows: KAGVTQTPRYLIKTRGQQVTLSCSPISGHRSVSWYQQTPGQGLQFLFEYFSETQRNKGNFPGRFSGRQFSNSRSEMNVSTLELGDSALYLCASMTREGTDTQYFGPGTRLTVL.

The CDR3 nucleotides are TGTGCCAGTAGTCCGGGACAGATGAACACTGAAGCTTTCTTT. The encoded protein is CASSPGQMNTEAFF. This chain uses TRBV19 with TRBJ1-1, with 7 bases that match TRBD1. There are 14 residues in the CDR3. CDR1 and CDR2 (germline): LNHDA, SQIVND (reference sequence). J gave up 0 bases and V 5 bases, and 3 bases lay outside the gene matches.

This chain connects TRBV5-1 to TRBJ2-7; 7 bases are shared with TRBD1. V lost 4 bases and J lost 3; bases outside the gene matches: 34. CDR3 length equals 23 residues. Germline values: CDR1 SGHRS, CDR2 YFSETQ. CDR3: CASSESIRTGSAGVPGKLYEQYF. The CDR3 DNA reads TGCGCCAGCAGCGAATCCATTAGGACAGGTTCGGCGGGCGTGCCGGGGAAACTCTACGAGCAGTACTTC.

The J gene is TRBJ1-2, the V gene TRBV28; D uncertain. The germline V gene has CDR1 MDHEN and CDR2 SYDVKM. The CDR3 covers 15 residues. V was trimmed by 6 bases and J by 3 bases, leaving 17 bases between them. The CDR3 reads CASSQQWVSDYGYTF. CDR3 nucleotides: TGTGCCAGCAGCCAACAGTGGGTTTCGGACTATGGCTACACCTTC.

The gene calls are TRBV5-7 and TRBJ1-5, with TRBD1 matching 9 bases. TRBV5-7 is an ORF, and what it does is uncertain. CDR3 length: 15 amino acids. The J segment lost 11 bases and the V segment lost 4 bases, leaving 13 bases of the junction unmatched. CDR3 sequence reads: CASSPIQGAVVAQHF. CDR3 in DNA: TGTGCCAGCAGCCCGATACAGGGGGCGGTGGTGGCCCAGCATTTT.

The chain is built from TRBV5-5 and TRBJ1-5; D is perhaps TRBD1 (5 bases). Germline V lookup: CDR1 SGHKS, CDR2 YYEKEE (reference sequence). CDR3 length equals 15 residues. Trimming shortened V by 4 bases and J by 0 bases, and 11 bases separated the two germline ends. CDR3 bases: TGTGCCAGCAGCGGTAGTCAGGGTAGCAATCAGCCCCAGCATTTT. Translation: CASSGSQGSNQPQHF.

The chain joins TRBV9 to TRBJ2-1, with 13 bases aligning to TRBD2. V lost 1 base to trimming and J lost 0 bases; unmatched junction nucleotides: 7. The V gene's germline CDR1 is SGDLS and CDR2 YYNGEE. The CDR3 length is 19 residues. The chain's CDR3 is CASSVKGTSGESSYNEQFF. CDR3 coding DNA: TGTGCCAGCAGCGTAAAAGGGACTAGCGGGGAGAGCTCCTACAATGAGCAGTTCTTC.

This chain joins TRBV5-1 and TRBJ1-5; D gene ambiguous. Germline lookup yields CDR1 SGHRS and CDR2 YFSETQ. CDR3 length: 13 amino acids. Trimming removed 0 bases from V and 4 bases from J, with 5 bases in between. This CDR3 reads CASSLAENQPQHF. The CDR3 bases are TGCGCCAGCAGCTTGGCCGAGAATCAGCCCCAGCATTTT. The variable domain in full, completed from reference TRBV5-1 and TRBJ1-5, reads KAGVTQTPRYLIKTRGQQVTLSCSPISGHRSVSWYQQTPGQGLQFLFEYFSETQRNKGNFPGRFSGRQFSNSRSEMNVSTLELGDSALYLCASSLAENQPQHFGDGTRLSIL.

The chain couples TRBV25-1 to TRBJ1-2; D is possibly TRBD1 (6 bases). Trimming shortened V by 2 bases and J by 8 bases, and 15 bases separated the two germline ends. The CDR3 runs to 14 residues. Germline-derived CDR1 and CDR2 are MGHDK and SYGVNS. The CDR3 DNA follows: TGTGCCAGCAGTGAAGGGGGCGAGTTAAAGGGCTACACCTTC. It is translated as CASSEGGELKGYTF.

Only one count was recorded for this clone. The genes are TRBV11-3 and TRBJ2-5, with D maybe TRBD1 (5 bases). V gave up 1 base and J gave up 2 bases, with 14 bases separating them. Germline V gene data show CDR1 as SGHNT and CDR2 as YENEEA. The CDR3 has 16 residues. The CDR3 is CASSLVYGAQQETQYF. In DNA, the CDR3 is TGTGCCAGCAGCTTAGTGTATGGGGCCCAACAAGAGACCCAGTACTTC.

This clone showed up just once. The CDR3 coding sequence is TGTGCCAGCAGTGTATCAGGCACCTACGAGCAGTACTTC. Translation gives CASSVSGTYEQYF. This chain links TRBV6-1 with TRBJ2-7; D unresolved. Germline lookup yields CDR1 MNHNS and CDR2 SASEGT. V gave up 4 bases and J gave up 2 bases, with 9 bases separating them. There are 13 residues in the CDR3.

This rearrangement joins TRBV30 to TRBJ2-7; D unresolved. CDR3 length: 11 amino acids. CDR1 and CDR2 from the germline V gene are GTSNPN and SVGIG (reference sequence). V was clipped by 5 bases and J by 1 base, with 6 bases between them. This CDR3 reads CAWGDSYEQYF. CDR3 nucleotide sequence: TGTGCCTGGGGAGATTCCTACGAGCAGTACTTC.

V is TRBV28 and J is TRBJ2-5; TRBD2 aligns across 7 bases. Looked up from germline, CDR1 is MDHEN and CDR2 is SYDVKM. CDR3 length equals 17 residues. V was clipped by 6 bases and J by 3 bases; unmatched bases: 16. The chain's CDR3 is CASSTLEEREWEETQYF. In nucleotides, the CDR3 is TGTGCCAGCAGCACCCTAGAGGAGCGGGAATGGGAAGAGACCCAGTACTTC.

DNA of the CDR3: TGTGCCAGCAGCTTAGTCTGGTCGAGCGAGACCCAGTACTTC. Amino acid sequence: CASSLVWSSETQYF. The chain employs TRBV7-8 and TRBJ2-5; D gene ambiguous. Germline V gives CDR1 SGHVS, CDR2 FQNEAQ. V dropped 1 base and J dropped 5 bases, with 11 bases sitting between them. The CDR3 is made up of 14 amino acids.

In this sample, this clone turned up once. The J gene is TRBJ1-4, the V gene TRBV19, with 7 bases fitting TRBD1. CDR3 length equals 14 residues. Per germline, CDR1 LNHDA and CDR2 SQIVND (reference sequence). The V segment lost 1 base and the J segment 5 bases; nucleotides outside the gene matches: 1. The CDR3 DNA reads TGTGCCAGTAGTATAGGACAGGGAAATGAAAAACTGTTTTTT. Translation: CASSIGQGNEKLFF. Full variable domain (outside the CDR3, taken from reference TRBV19 and TRBJ1-4): DGGITQSPKYLFRKEGQNVTLSCEQNLNHDAMYWYRQDPGQGLRLIYYSQIVNDFQKGDIAEGYSVSREKKESFPLTVTSAQKNPTAFYLCASSIGQGNEKLFFGSGTQLSVL.

The J gene is TRBJ2-1, the V gene TRBV5-1; a possible D gene is TRBD2 (5 bases). This CDR3 region has 17 residues. Trimming took 4 bases from V and 1 from J, leaving 18 bases between them. Germline CDR1 reads SGHRS; CDR2 reads YFSETQ. The CDR3 DNA reads TGCGCCAGCAGCCTCTTGATGGGAGAGGTTTCCTACAATGAGCAGTTCTTC. Translated: CASSLLMGEVSYNEQFF.

The rearrangement joins TRBV19 to TRBJ2-1, with 7 bases lining up with TRBD2. The trim removed 7 bases at V and 12 bases at J, leaving 9 bases unmatched. This CDR3 has 12 residues. Germline V gives CDR1 LNHDA, CDR2 SQIVND (reference sequence). The CDR3 region has the DNA TGTGCCAGTACTAGCGGTACGAAGGGGCAGTTCTTC. It specifies CASTSGTKGQFF. Combining the CDR3 with reference TRBV19 and TRBJ2-1 gives the whole variable domain DGGITQSPKYLFRKEGQNVTLSCEQNLNHDAMYWYRQDPGQGLRLIYYSQIVNDFQKGDIAEGYSVSREKKESFPLTVTSAQKNPTAFYLCASTSGTKGQFFGPGTRLTVL.

This sequence joins TRBV5-1 and TRBJ2-1; 7 bases agree with TRBD1. The trim removed 0 bases at V and 3 bases at J, leaving 3 bases unmatched. The CDR3 spans 15 residues. Germline CDR1 is SGHRS and CDR2 is YFSETQ. This CDR3 reads CASSLAGTVYNEQFF. The CDR3 nucleotides read TGCGCCAGCAGCTTGGCCGGGACAGTCTACAATGAGCAGTTCTTC.

The gene calls are TRBV5-4 and TRBJ1-2; TRBD1 aligns across 7 bases. V was clipped by 2 bases and J by 6 bases; unmatched bases: 7. The germline V gene encodes CDR1 SGHNT and CDR2 YYREEE (reference sequence). The CDR3 loop spans 14 amino acids. Here the CDR3 reads CASSFLAGTDGYTF. In nucleotides, the CDR3 is TGTGCCAGCAGCTTTTTGGCCGGGACAGATGGCTACACCTTC.